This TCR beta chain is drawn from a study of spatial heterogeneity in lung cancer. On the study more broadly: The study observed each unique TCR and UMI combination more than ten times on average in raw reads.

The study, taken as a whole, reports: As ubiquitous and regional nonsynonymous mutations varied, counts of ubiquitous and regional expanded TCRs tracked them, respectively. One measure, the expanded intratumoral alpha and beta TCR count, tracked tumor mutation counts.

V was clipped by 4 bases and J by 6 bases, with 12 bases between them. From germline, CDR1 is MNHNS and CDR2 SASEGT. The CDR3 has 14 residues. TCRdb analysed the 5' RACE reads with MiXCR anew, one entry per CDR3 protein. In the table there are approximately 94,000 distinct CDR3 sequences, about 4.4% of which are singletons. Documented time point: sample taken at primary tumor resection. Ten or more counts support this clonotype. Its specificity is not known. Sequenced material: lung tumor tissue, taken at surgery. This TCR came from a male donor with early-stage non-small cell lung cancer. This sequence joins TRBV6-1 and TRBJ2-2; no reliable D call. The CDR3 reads CASSADGSAGELFF. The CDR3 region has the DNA TGTGCCAGCAGTGCCGACGGAAGTGCCGGGGAGCTGTTTTTT.